Listed here is a single T cell receptor (beta chain). Primers included in the PCR were 60 Vbeta and 13 Jbeta primers. Profiling relied on immunoSEQ multiplex PCR, and the TCRdb table lists in-frame clones only, not all of them. The table includes fewer than 110,000 clones, about 85% detected once. These data are taken from a study of cytomegalovirus exposure and HLA in healthy donors. Sequencing was performed on PBMCs. This TCR came from a man aged 25-45 years in good health and CMV-seronegative.

CDR3 amino acids: CASSYGRGPSPLHF. The DNA of the CDR3 is TGTGCCAGCAGTTACGGCAGGGGGCCTTCACCCCTCCACTTT. The J gene is TRBJ1-6, the V gene TRBV6-5; 8 nucleotides align to TRBD1. The V and J ends lost 2 bases and 9 bases, in that order; junction bases with no gene match: 3. Germline-derived CDR1 and CDR2 are MNHEY and SVGAGI. This CDR3 comprises 14 residues.